This record looks at one T cell receptor beta chain sequence and its context. The antigen is not known. This entry comes from a study of blood T cells in healthy people across ages. Study observations and caveats: In long-lived donors, naive CD4+ cell counts and diversity exceeded those of aged donors.

The CDR3 totals 16 residues. V was cut by 5 bases and J by 2 bases, with 15 bases left in between. Per germline, CDR1 MDHEN and CDR2 SYDVKM. The authors ran a second PCR of 7 to 11 cycles using a sample-barcoded 5' primer and a J-beta primer mix. Every cDNA was tagged by a template-switch adaptor with 12 random nucleotides. Via MiXCR, TCRdb re-called the 5' RACE reads, giving one row per CDR3 protein. The sample lists approximately 780,000 distinct CDR3 sequences, 20% to 30% occurring once. Separately, the same data were catalogued under a study of T cells of mothers and their children. That source reports: Five or six children, together with their three healthy Caucasian mothers, made up the donors.

This sequence joins TRBV28 and TRBJ1-4; D may be TRBD1 (6 bases). The material sequenced was blood. The sequence derives from a boy between 5 and 17 years old in good health. The CDR3 protein is CASSGSGAPTNEKLFF. DNA of the CDR3: TGTGCCAGCAGTGGTTCGGGGGCGCCGACTAATGAAAAACTGTTTTTT.